Given below is one T cell receptor beta chain in context. No cognate antigen has been identified for it. Base qualities are not provided; no much larger clone lies one nucleotide away. From a lookup of the germline V gene, CDR1 and CDR2 are ENHRY and SYGVKD. Germline trimming amounts to 5 bases on V and 5 bases on J, with 10 as the count of junction bases outside the gene matches. The CDR3 spans 15 residues, from the cysteine through the phenylalanine. The kept DNA is CDR3 alone, 45 bases in frame from the first base. The data derive from a study of control samples from healthy donors and cancer patients (dated by TCRdb to between 2020 and 2021). Library method: the immunoSEQ multiplex PCR assay. This immuneACCESS table, as held by TCRdb, lists in-frame sequences with V and J called but not all clones. Of the missing ones, under half trace to an unresolved V gene in checked studies; the others have no known cause. In all, the sample holds roughly 180,000 clones, and 90% to 95% of those were seen once. In total, the top ten clones hold 1.3% to 1.5% of the sample.

The receptor was isolated from a woman under 30 in good health. The chain is assembled from TRBV10-3 and TRBJ2-5; 8 middle bases align to TRBD1. The specimen sequenced was blood. The DNA reads TGTGCCATCAGTACCCAGACGACAGGGGTTGAGACCCAGTACTTC. Translated, this gives CAISTQTTGVETQYF.